The 28 T cell receptor beta chains below all came from one sample that was sequenced in a study of T cell changes during pregnancy in multiple sclerosis. Clones were read by immunoSEQ multiplex PCR, and TCRdb kept only the in-frame ones, dropping some. The sample comprises roughly 69,000 clones, approximately 89% of which are singletons, and 1.4% rests with the top ten. The source material was peripheral blood, sampled in the second trimester of pregnancy. The receptors were gathered from a female donor with multiple sclerosis, enrolled in a pregnancy study.

The chain combines TRBV7-2 with TRBJ1-5; D gene ambiguous. CDR1 and CDR2 from the germline V gene are SGHTA and FQGNSA. The CDR3 length is 14 residues. V was cut by 1 base and J by 3 bases, with 7 bases left in between. The DNA for the CDR3 is TGTGCCAGCAGCTTAGACAGTACCAATCAGCCCCAGCATTTT. It yields the protein CASSLDSTNQPQHF. Looking up the rest from reference TRBV7-2 and TRBJ1-5 gives the full variable domain: GAGVSQSPSNKVTEKGKDVELRCDPISGHTALYWYRQSLGQGLEFLIYFQGNSAPDKSGLPSDRFSAERTGGSVSTLTIQRTQQEDSAVYLCASSLDSTNQPQHFGDGTRLSIL.

The chain uses TRBV2 and TRBJ1-2, with a tentative D call TRBD1 (5 bases). CDR3 length: 12 amino acids. CDR1 is SNHLY and CDR2 is FYNNEI in the germline V gene. V dropped 3 bases and J dropped 4 bases, with 6 bases sitting between them. As DNA, the CDR3 is TGTGCCAGCAGTGACCAGGGCTATGGCTACACCTTC. This translates into CASSDQGYGYTF.

The genes are TRBV30 and TRBJ1-1; 9 bases match TRBD1. The ends lost 5 bases at V and 5 bases at J; junction bases unmatched: 6. The CDR3 is 13 amino acids. CDR1 and CDR2 from the germline V gene are GTSNPN and SVGIG (reference sequence). CDR3: CAWSTGGPTEAFF. The CDR3 DNA reads TGTGCCTGGTCGACAGGGGGTCCGACTGAAGCTTTCTTT.

The chain employs TRBV6-5 and TRBJ2-7; perhaps TRBD1 as D (6 bases). Trimming shortened V by 4 bases and J by 5 bases, and 18 bases separated the two germline ends. The length of the CDR3 is 15 residues. From germline, CDR1 is MNHEY and CDR2 SVGAGI. CDR3 sequence: CASSCPGGGQNEQYF. CDR3 coding DNA: TGTGCCAGCAGTTGCCCTGGGGGCGGCCAAAACGAGCAGTACTTC.

V usage is TRBV4-1 and J usage is TRBJ2-1, with TRBD2 matching over 12 bases. The CDR3 has 17 amino acids. In germline, CDR1 is MGHRA, CDR2 YSYEKL. After removal of 4 bases from V and 3 bases from J, the junction contained 7 bases not matched to a gene. In DNA, the CDR3 is TGCGCCAGCAGCCGGGATGGGACTAGCGGGCTCTACAATGAGCAGTTCTTC. It codes for CASSRDGTSGLYNEQFF.

The chain is built from TRBV18 and TRBJ2-7; tentatively, D is TRBD2 (7 bases). Germline CDR1 KGHSH, CDR2 LQKENI. CDR3 length: 14 residues. V lost 3 bases to trimming and J lost 5 bases, with 14 bases between them. The CDR3 protein is CASSPQWGGDEQYF. Written as DNA, the CDR3 is TGTGCCAGCTCACCCCAATGGGGGGGCGACGAGCAGTACTTC.

This clone was detected only once. This sequence joins TRBV6-5 and TRBJ1-1, with a tentative D call TRBD1 (5 bases). The V gene lost 0 bases and the J gene lost 11 bases, with 10 bases spanning the gap. Germline V lookup: CDR1 MNHEY, CDR2 SVGAGI. The CDR3 sequence is 12 residues long. CDR3 amino acids: CASSYSGGWAFF. CDR3 nucleotide sequence: TGTGCCAGCAGTTACTCGGGGGGGTGGGCTTTCTTT.

V and J are TRBV28 and TRBJ1-2; 8 nucleotides align to TRBD1. The CDR3 has 14 amino acids. Germline loops: CDR1 MDHEN, CDR2 SYDVKM. Trimming at V came to 6 bases and at J to 1 base, leaving 4 bases not matched to a gene. CDR3 nucleotide sequence: TGTGCCAGCAGCTGGGGACAGGATAACTATGGCTACACCTTC. Translation: CASSWGQDNYGYTF.

The rearrangement joins TRBV6-1 to TRBJ1-5; tentative D call: TRBD1 (6 bases). The length of the CDR3 is 13 residues. V dropped 4 bases and J dropped 6 bases, with 10 bases sitting between them. The germline V gene encodes CDR1 MNHNS and CDR2 SASEGT. DNA of the CDR3: TGTGCCAGCAGTGCTCGGACAGCTCAGCCCCAGCATTTT. Amino acids: CASSARTAQPQHF.

The chain combines TRBV6-4 with TRBJ2-3; D is possibly TRBD1 (5 bases). The germline V gene encodes CDR1 MRHNA and CDR2 SNTAGT. The CDR3 length is 15 residues. Trimming removed 5 bases from V and 9 bases from J, with 21 bases in between. Written as DNA, the CDR3 is TGTGCCAGCAGTTTGTTCCAGGGCGAGGTCGGGACGCAGTATTTT. It codes for CASSLFQGEVGTQYF.

The V and J genes are TRBV4-1 and TRBJ1-2, with a weak D call TRBD1 (5 bases). Trimming took 0 bases from V and 5 from J, leaving 13 bases between them. This CDR3 spans 15 amino acids. Germline V gene sequence: CDR1 MGHRA, CDR2 YSYEKL. CDR3 sequence: CASSQDPTPGYGYTF. The CDR3 nucleotides read TGCGCCAGCAGCCAAGATCCAACCCCAGGGTATGGCTACACCTTC.

This rearrangement joins TRBV6-6 to TRBJ2-7; D might be TRBD1 (6 bases). V was cut by 4 bases and J by 3 bases, with 13 bases left in between. Germline V gene sequence: CDR1 MNHNY, CDR2 SVGAGI (reference sequence). The CDR3 length is 14 residues. DNA for the CDR3: TGTGCCAGCAGTTCATCAACAGGGAGCTACGAGCAGTACTTC. It codes for CASSSSTGSYEQYF.

The J gene is TRBJ1-1, the V gene TRBV9; D unresolved. CDR1 and CDR2 (germline): SGDLS, YYNGEE. The germline V and J ends were trimmed by 4 bases and 10 bases, with 14 bases remaining between them. This CDR3 region has 12 residues. CDR3 nucleotide sequence: TGTGCCAGCAGCACACGTGAGGAGGGAGCTTTCTTT. This gives the protein CASSTREEGAFF.

V and J are TRBV5-1 and TRBJ1-1; a possible D gene is TRBD1 (5 bases). The germline V gene has CDR1 SGHRS and CDR2 YFSETQ. This CDR3 spans 13 amino acids. V was trimmed by 3 bases and J by 0 bases, leaving 6 bases between them. CDR3 DNA sequence: TGCGCCAGCAGCTGGGGGGTGAACACTGAAGCTTTCTTT. Its protein product is CASSWGVNTEAFF.

The chain uses TRBV6-5 and TRBJ1-5; 9 bases fit TRBD1. In germline, CDR1 is MNHEY, CDR2 SVGAGI. V dropped 6 bases and J dropped 5; count of bases not matched to a gene: 5. This CDR3 contains 14 residues. CDR3 residues: CASSQQGAYQPQHF. The CDR3 DNA is TGTGCCAGCAGCCAACAGGGGGCCTATCAGCCCCAGCATTTT.

The chain employs TRBV6-5 and TRBJ1-5, with 7 bases that match TRBD1. J gave up 5 bases and V 2 bases, and 6 bases lay outside the gene matches. Germline assignment: CDR1 MNHEY and CDR2 SVGAGI. CDR3 length: 15 amino acids. CDR3 sequence reads: CASSYTQGWDQPQHF. Written as DNA, the CDR3 is TGTGCCAGCAGTTACACACAGGGGTGGGATCAGCCCCAGCATTTT.

The chain links TRBV21-1 to TRBJ2-2; no DNA check was done on the table's D call, TRBD1. TRBV21-1 is marked as a pseudogene. CDR3 size: 17 residues. The CDR3 loop reads CASSKVGQGPNTGELFF. The DNA of the CDR3 is TGTGCCAGCAGCAAAGTGGGACAGGGCCCCAACACCGGGGAGCTGTTTTTT.

V gene TRBV5-8 combines with J gene TRBJ2-7; D unresolved. CDR1 and CDR2 from the germline V gene are SGHTS and YDEGEE. The CDR3 length is 13 residues. Trimming cost V 0 bases and J 2 bases, with 6 bases left between them. CDR3: CASSLVLPYEQYF. CDR3 nucleotides: TGTGCCAGCAGCTTGGTTCTCCCCTACGAGCAGTACTTC.

V gene TRBV11-2 combines with J gene TRBJ2-7, with no clear D. V was cut by 6 bases and J by 3 bases, with 6 bases left in between. CDR1 and CDR2 from the germline V gene are SGHAT and FQNNGV. The CDR3 has 11 residues. The CDR3 nucleotides read TGTGCCAGCAGTCTTTACTACGAGCAGTACTTC. It encodes CASSLYYEQYF.

The V gene is TRBV2, the J gene TRBJ1-5; 7 nucleotides match TRBD1. This CDR3 has 14 residues. CDR1 and CDR2 (germline): SNHLY, FYNNEI. The trim removed 6 bases at V and 4 bases at J, leaving 6 bases unmatched. Here the CDR3 reads CASRQGSINQPQHF. CDR3 nucleotides: TGTGCCAGCAGACAGGGGTCGATAAATCAGCCCCAGCATTTT.

This rearrangement joins TRBV4-3 to TRBJ1-1; TRBD1 matches at 7 bases. The trim removed 1 base at V and 1 base at J, leaving 12 bases unmatched. There are 18 residues in the CDR3. Per the germline V gene, CDR1 is LGHNA and CDR2 is YSLEER. In DNA, the CDR3 is TGCGCCAGCAGCCAAGTGAGACAGGGTGTACTCCCGAACACTGAAGCTTTCTTT. Encoded protein: CASSQVRQGVLPNTEAFF.

V usage is TRBV27 and J usage is TRBJ1-1; D is unresolved. This CDR3 has 15 amino acids. Germline loops: CDR1 MNHEY, CDR2 SMNVEV (reference sequence). With 1 base removed from V and 2 bases from J, the gap between germline ends came to 11 bases. DNA of the CDR3: TGTGCCAGCAGTTTATTGAGGCCGGCAAACACTGAAGCTTTCTTT. This translates into CASSLLRPANTEAFF.

This clone has more than one count but fewer than ten. The chain has TRBV7-2 and TRBJ1-2, with a tentative D call TRBD1 (5 bases). Germline CDR1 and CDR2: SGHTA and FQGNSA. Trimming left V 3 bases short and J 2 bases short, with 10 bases between. This CDR3 has 14 amino acids. CDR3 coding DNA: TGTGCCAGCAGCTTGGTGGCAGGGAACTATGGCTACACCTTC. Protein sequence: CASSLVAGNYGYTF.

The chain recombines TRBV9 with TRBJ2-1; D possibly corresponds to TRBD1 (7 bases). The germline CDR1 and CDR2 sequences are SGDLS and YYNGEE. V lost 7 bases and J lost 9, with 23 bases in between. This CDR3 has 15 amino acids. DNA for the CDR3: TGTGCCAGCGCCGCAGGGGGACTTCTCGATAGTGAGCAGTTCTTC. Protein product: CASAAGGLLDSEQFF.

This clone was seen once. This chain joins TRBV27 and TRBJ1-2, with D maybe TRBD1 (5 bases). Germline V gene sequence: CDR1 MNHEY, CDR2 SMNVEV (reference sequence). The CDR3 consists of 16 residues. Deletions cut 6 bases from V and 2 bases from J, with 19 bases between. This chain's CDR3 is CASRPTLRAWNYGYTF. CDR3 in DNA: TGTGCCAGCAGACCTACCCTCAGGGCTTGGAACTATGGCTACACCTTC.

The chain has TRBV5-1 and TRBJ1-5; perhaps TRBD1 as D (6 bases). V was clipped by 3 bases and J by 6 bases, with 13 bases between them. This CDR3 has 14 residues. Germline-derived CDR1 and CDR2 are SGHRS and YFSETQ. CDR3 coding DNA: TGCGCCAGCAGCTCTGGACAGATAAGTCAGCCCCAGCATTTT. Amino acid sequence: CASSSGQISQPQHF.

The rearrangement uses TRBV19 and TRBJ2-1; TRBD2 matches 10 bases. Trimming cost V 5 bases and J 5 bases; bases outside gene matches: 3. In germline, CDR1 is LNHDA, CDR2 SQIVND (reference sequence). There are 14 residues in the CDR3. CDR3 bases: TGTGCCAGTAGTCCTCTAGCGGGGGACAATGAGCAGTTCTTC. This codes for CASSPLAGDNEQFF.

The chain uses TRBV27 and TRBJ1-6, with TRBD1 matching over 8 bases. The CDR3 extends over 18 amino acids. The germline gives CDR1 MNHEY, CDR2 SMNVEV (reference sequence). V shed 6 bases and J 10 bases; nucleotides not matched to a gene: 20. The CDR3: CASSPRTGSNRVNSPLHF. The CDR3 coding sequence is TGTGCCAGCAGCCCTCGGACAGGGTCCAACCGGGTTAACTCACCCCTCCACTTT.